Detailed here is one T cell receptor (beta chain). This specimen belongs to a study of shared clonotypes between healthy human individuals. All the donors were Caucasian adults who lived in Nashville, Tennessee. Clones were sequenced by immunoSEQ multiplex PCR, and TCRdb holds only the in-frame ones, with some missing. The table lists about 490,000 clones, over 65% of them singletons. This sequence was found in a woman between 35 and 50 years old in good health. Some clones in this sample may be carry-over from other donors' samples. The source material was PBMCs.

In DNA, the CDR3 is TGTGCCAGCAGCTTGGAGAGGCGCGAGCAGTACTTC. This sequence encodes CASSLERREQYF. This chain connects TRBV7-9 to TRBJ2-7; the D is unclear. V was pared by 3 bases and J by 6 bases, with 9 bases between. CDR3 length: 12 residues. The germline CDR1 and CDR2 sequences are SEHNR and FQNEAQ (reference sequence).